The 26 T cell receptor beta chains presented below share a single source sample, sequenced in a study of cytomegalovirus exposure and HLA in healthy donors. 13 Jbeta primers and 60 Vbeta primers were used for the PCR. Produced via immunoSEQ multiplex PCR; TCRdb's table is partial and in-frame only. The top ten clones hold 9.5% to 15% of a sample with 150,000 to 160,000 clones, nearly 80% of them seen once. The sequenced material came from PBMCs. The receptors originated from a young man in good health and CMV-seropositive.

This chain joins TRBV7-9 and TRBJ2-7; TRBD1 matches at 7 bases. Germline V gene sequence: CDR1 SEHNR, CDR2 FQNEAQ (reference sequence). The CDR3 runs 17 residues. V dropped 0 bases and J dropped 0; count of bases not matched to a gene: 8. CDR3 coding DNA: TGTGCCAGCAGCTTAGCAACAGGGGTACGAAGCTCCTACGAGCAGTACTTC. Translating gives CASSLATGVRSSYEQYF.

The CDR3 reads CASSPLVSSGRPSGANVLTF. The DNA of the CDR3 is TGTGCCAGCTCACCACTAGTCTCTAGCGGGAGACCCTCTGGGGCCAACGTCCTGACTTTC. This sequence joins TRBV18 and TRBJ2-6, with 10 positions matching TRBD2. The V gene end was trimmed by 1 base and the J gene end by 0 bases; junction bases not matched to a gene: 9. CDR1 is KGHSH, CDR2 LQKENI, per germline. The CDR3 runs to 20 residues.

This chain links TRBV4-2 with TRBJ2-2; D not resolved. Germline V gene sequence: CDR1 LGHNA, CDR2 YNFKEQ. The germline V and J ends were trimmed by 6 bases and 1 base, with 15 bases remaining between them. The CDR3 sequence is 16 residues long. The chain's CDR3 is CASRPEPGWNTGELFF. CDR3 coding DNA: TGTGCCAGCAGACCTGAACCGGGTTGGAACACCGGGGAGCTGTTTTTT.

The chain has TRBV9 and TRBJ1-4, with TRBD1 matching over 11 bases. The CDR3 has 18 amino acids. The V gene's germline CDR1 is SGDLS and CDR2 YYNGEE. V lost 0 bases, J lost 8 bases, and 12 bases stayed unmatched. CDR3 sequence reads: CASSVGVLGGQGAEKLFF. Written as DNA, the CDR3 is TGTGCCAGCAGCGTAGGAGTTTTGGGAGGACAGGGGGCCGAAAAACTGTTTTTT.

The chain uses TRBV6-6 and TRBJ1-4; D is undetermined. Germline CDR1 reads MNHNY; CDR2 reads SVGAGI (reference sequence). The CDR3 has 14 amino acids. Trimming pared 4 bases from V and 1 base from J, leaving 7 bases between. CDR3 protein: CASSFSRTNEKLFF. As DNA, the CDR3 is TGTGCCAGCAGTTTTTCCAGAACTAATGAAAAACTGTTTTTT.

The chain combines TRBV30 with TRBJ1-3, with 9 nucleotides matching TRBD1. Germline lookup yields CDR1 GTSNPN and CDR2 SVGIG (reference sequence). The V segment lost 5 bases and the J segment 0 bases; nucleotides outside the gene matches: 8. The CDR3 is made up of 16 amino acids. CDR3 coding DNA: TGTGCCTGGGACCGGGGACAGGGTGTCTCTGGAAACACCATATATTTT. Residues: CAWDRGQGVSGNTIYF.

Points on this clone: The same CDR3 can be traced to other DNA sequences in this sample. V gene TRBV28 combines with J gene TRBJ2-7, with 12 bases matching TRBD2. With 3 bases clipped from V and 1 base from J, the junction kept 1 base outside the gene matches. Germline assignment: CDR1 MDHEN and CDR2 SYDVKM. The CDR3 totals 15 residues. The CDR3 DNA reads as TGTGCCAGCAGTTTGGGGACTAGCGGGTCCTACGAGCAGTACTTC. Protein product: CASSLGTSGSYEQYF.

This clone has just a few counts. The rearrangement joins TRBV20-1 to TRBJ1-2; no clear D gene. Deletions cut 6 bases from V and 5 bases from J, with 10 bases between. Germline lookup yields CDR1 DFQATT and CDR2 SNEGSKA (reference sequence). CDR3 length: 11 amino acids. The CDR3 nucleotides are TGCAGTGCCAATCAGAATTATGGCTACACCTTC. This codes for CSANQNYGYTF.

The chain is built from TRBV5-1 and TRBJ2-1; TRBD2 matches at 9 bases. The CDR3 runs 14 residues. The V segment lost 0 bases and the J segment 9 bases; nucleotides outside the gene matches: 4. Germline assignment: CDR1 SGHRS and CDR2 YFSETQ. The CDR3 DNA reads TGCGCCAGCAGCTTGGCCGAAGCGGGAGGTGAGCAGTTCTTC. Residues: CASSLAEAGGEQFF.

The chain combines TRBV4-2 with TRBJ2-3; D is possibly TRBD1 (6 bases). The CDR3 loop spans 16 amino acids. Trimming pared 0 bases from V and 4 bases from J, leaving 14 bases between. Looked up from germline, CDR1 is LGHNA and CDR2 is YNFKEQ. The CDR3 is CASSQERGSHADTQYF. The CDR3 DNA reads as TGTGCCAGCAGCCAAGAAAGGGGGAGTCATGCAGATACGCAGTATTTT.

This clone appeared a few times. The rearrangement uses TRBV2 and TRBJ2-7; D gene unclear. V was shortened by 5 bases and J by 4 bases, with 9 bases between the two germline ends. This CDR3 is built from 12 residues. The germline V gene encodes CDR1 SNHLY and CDR2 FYNNEI. The CDR3: CASSPTSYEQYF. CDR3 nucleotide sequence: TGTGCCAGCAGTCCGACTTCATACGAGCAGTACTTC. Combining the CDR3 with reference TRBV2 and TRBJ2-7 gives the whole variable domain EPEVTQTPSHQVTQMGQEVILRCVPISNHLYFYWYRQILGQKVEFLVSFYNNEISEKSEIFDDQFSVERPDGSNFTLKIRSTKLEDSAMYFCASSPTSYEQYFGPGTRLTVT.

The chain recombines TRBV7-9 with TRBJ2-1; weak D call: TRBD2 (6 bases). The CDR3 has 13 amino acids. Germline CDR1 reads SEHNR; CDR2 reads FQNEAQ (reference sequence). The V end was cut by 5 bases, the J end by 5 bases, with 10 bases between. The CDR3 here is CASSPPGDNEQFF. The CDR3 DNA is TGTGCCAGCAGCCCACCGGGGGACAATGAGCAGTTCTTC.

The chain couples TRBV5-1 to TRBJ1-1; D is perhaps TRBD1 (6 bases). The CDR3 totals 15 residues. CDR1 is SGHRS and CDR2 is YFSETQ in the germline V gene. With 2 bases removed from V and 3 bases from J, the gap between germline ends came to 14 bases. The CDR3 coding sequence is TGCGCCAGCAGCTTTAGCTCAGGGGCGGACACTGAAGCTTTCTTT. This codes for CASSFSSGADTEAFF.

This chain connects TRBV7-3 to TRBJ2-3, with 7 bases that match TRBD2. This CDR3 has 15 amino acids. Germline CDR1 SGHTA, CDR2 FQGTGA. V trimming: 5 bases; J trimming: 1 base; junction bases outside the gene matches: 6. The CDR3 is CASSPREGGTDTQYF. CDR3 bases: TGTGCCAGCAGCCCTAGGGAGGGCGGCACAGATACGCAGTATTTT.

The chain combines TRBV6-1 with TRBJ2-3, with no clear D. This CDR3 is built from 14 residues. V lost 0 bases to trimming and J lost 8 bases, with 12 bases between them. Germline values: CDR1 MNHNS, CDR2 SASEGT. CDR3 amino acids: CASSEAPTRGTQYF. Written as DNA, the CDR3 is TGTGCCAGCAGTGAAGCGCCGACCAGAGGTACGCAGTATTTT.

The chain couples TRBV5-1 to TRBJ2-2; possibly TRBD1 for D (5 bases). Trimming cost V 4 bases and J 2 bases, with 12 bases left between them. Germline V gene sequence: CDR1 SGHRS, CDR2 YFSETQ. This CDR3 contains 15 residues. In DNA, the CDR3 is TGCGCCAGCAGCCCGGACAAAGCCAACACCGGGGAGCTGTTTTTT. Translating gives CASSPDKANTGELFF.

This chain uses TRBV6-7 with TRBJ1-6, with TRBD1 matching 7 bases. TRBV6-7 is given ORF status, its function remaining uncertain. With V trimmed by 4 bases and J by 5 bases, 11 bases remained unmatched. The CDR3 loop spans 17 amino acids. In nucleotides, the CDR3 is TGTGCCAGCAGTTCCCCGGGACAGCACCCAGATAATTCACCCCTCCACTTT. Translating it yields CASSSPGQHPDNSPLHF.

This chain uses TRBV28 with TRBJ2-5, with 10 bases that match TRBD1. Germline CDR1 is MDHEN and CDR2 is SYDVKM. The length of the CDR3 is 16 residues. Trimming took 7 bases from V and 2 from J; bases not matched to a gene: 10. The CDR3 bases are TGTGCCAGCACTGGCTCGGACAGGGGGGAACAAGAGACCCAGTACTTC. Translated: CASTGSDRGEQETQYF.

This chain joins TRBV7-8 and TRBJ2-3; 7 positions agree with TRBD2. The V gene end was trimmed by 2 bases and the J gene end by 4 bases; junction bases not matched to a gene: 3. The CDR3 has 14 residues. Per germline, CDR1 SGHVS and CDR2 FQNEAQ. CDR3 protein: CASSLLADADTQYF. CDR3 sequence (DNA): TGTGCCAGCAGCTTACTAGCGGACGCAGATACGCAGTATTTT.

The CDR3 nucleotides read TGTGCCAGCAGCCCACAAAGCTCCTACGAGCAGTACTTC. It yields the protein CASSPQSSYEQYF. This chain connects TRBV11-1 to TRBJ2-7; no firm D call. The germline CDR1 and CDR2 sequences are SGHAT and FQDESV (reference sequence). This CDR3 contains 13 residues. Trimming took 5 bases from V and 0 from J, leaving 8 bases between them.

V is TRBV6-5 and J is TRBJ1-3; D might be TRBD1 (6 bases). The germline V gene has CDR1 MNHEY and CDR2 SVGAGI. The CDR3 covers 15 residues. Between the trimmed V and J ends, which lost 0 bases and 7 bases, there was a span of 13 bases. This CDR3 is CASSYSLQGGNTIYF. The CDR3 nucleotides read TGTGCCAGCAGTTACTCGTTACAGGGAGGGAACACCATATATTTT.

Comment on this clone: The same CDR3 can be traced to other DNA sequences in this sample. V usage is TRBV29-1 and J usage is TRBJ2-7; 9 positions match TRBD1. Germline V gene lookup returns CDR1 SQVTM and CDR2 ANQGSEA. This CDR3 has 13 amino acids. V gave up 7 bases and J gave up 1 base; unmatched junction bases: 5. The CDR3 loop is CSASTGGSYEQYF. DNA for the CDR3: TGCAGCGCCTCGACAGGGGGTTCCTACGAGCAGTACTTC.

This sequence joins TRBV9 and TRBJ2-7; D is possibly TRBD1 (6 bases). Germline lookup yields CDR1 SGDLS and CDR2 YYNGEE. The length of the CDR3 is 13 residues. Trimming stripped 3 bases from V and 1 base from J, with 8 bases between. CDR3 protein: CASSADRSYEQYF. DNA for the CDR3: TGTGCCAGCAGCGCAGACAGGTCCTACGAGCAGTACTTC.

V and J are TRBV4-2 and TRBJ2-1, with TRBD2 identical over 12 bases. The trim removed 5 bases at V and 6 bases at J, leaving 20 bases unmatched. The CDR3 loop spans 20 amino acids. Germline V gives CDR1 LGHNA, CDR2 YNFKEQ. The CDR3 is CASSYLPSGTSGPGGNEQFF. CDR3 nucleotide sequence: TGTGCCAGCAGCTACCTACCTAGCGGGACTAGCGGGCCAGGGGGCAATGAGCAGTTCTTC.

V gene TRBV2 combines with J gene TRBJ2-6; D possibly corresponds to TRBD2 (5 bases). Trimming removed 5 bases from V and 4 bases from J, with 9 bases in between. CDR1 is SNHLY, CDR2 FYNNEI, per germline. This CDR3 is built from 14 residues. The CDR3 region is CASSWGEGANVLTF. The CDR3 coding sequence is TGTGCCAGCAGTTGGGGAGAGGGGGCCAACGTCCTGACTTTC.

This clone was detected a few times. The chain employs TRBV18 and TRBJ2-7, with TRBD2 matching over 8 bases. The CDR3 is 17 residues long. With 3 bases clipped from V and 9 bases from J, the junction kept 19 bases outside the gene matches. Germline V gene lookup returns CDR1 KGHSH and CDR2 LQKENI. DNA for the CDR3: TGTGCCAGCTCACCGATAAGCGGGAGAGGGTTGCTTAATCGGCAGTACTTC. Amino acids: CASSPISGRGLLNRQYF.